A selection of T cell receptor beta chains follows, all from one sample in a study of STAT3 mutations in large granular lymphocyte leukemia. Here immunoSEQ multiplex PCR was the method, and the copy in TCRdb shows in-frame clones only, minus some. The data hold 20,000 or so clones, with over 80% observed a single time. Sequencing was done on a sample of peripheral blood mononuclear cells. These receptor sequences come from a man aged 55-75 years with T-cell large granular lymphocyte leukemia. Some clones in this sample may be carry-over from other donors' samples. CDR3s include the opening cysteine and the closing phenylalanine or tryptophan. D genes are given only for firm matches. For some rows the clone size is stated as once, few or many, or as a class when expanded; others skip it.

J gene | D gene | V gene | clone size | CDR3 length | CDR3 protein | CDR3 DNA
TRBJ2-7 | TRBD2 | TRBV5-1 | once | 15 | CASRYGTSAMGEQYF | TGCGCCAGTCGATACGGGACTAGCGCCATGGGAGAGCAGTACTTC
TRBJ1-2 | TRBD1 | TRBV9 | NA | 15 | CASSSGQGRVYGYTF | TGTGCCAGCAGCTCCGGACAGGGAAGGGTCTATGGCTACACCTTC
TRBJ2-6 | TRBD1 | TRBV12-5 | NA | 17 | CASGQTGDYSGANVLTF | TGTGCTAGTGGCCAGACAGGGGATTACTCTGGGGCCAACGTCCTGACTTTC
TRBJ2-3 | TRBD1 | TRBV19 | NA | 16 | CASSTLGQGVADTQYF | TGTGCCAGTTCGACCCTGGGACAGGGAGTTGCAGATACGCAGTATTTT
TRBJ1-1 | NA | TRBV2 | once | 16 | CASSIIGGGMNTEAFF | TGTGCCAGCAGTATCATAGGAGGGGGAATGAACACTGAAGCTTTCTTT
TRBJ2-7 | TRBD1 | TRBV28 | NA | 13 | CASSPSTGLEQYF | TGTGCCAGCAGCCCCTCGACAGGGCTCGAGCAGTACTTC
TRBJ2-2 | TRBD1 | TRBV5-1 | NA | 13 | CASSFRGLGELFF | TGCGCCAGCAGCTTCAGGGGGCTCGGGGAGCTGTTTTTT
TRBJ2-3 | NA | TRBV5-4 | NA | 14 | CASSLVTNTDTQYF | TGTGCCAGCAGCTTGGTGACTAACACAGATACGCAGTATTTT
TRBJ1-2 | NA | TRBV9 | NA | 15 | CASSVDEDSPYGYTF | TGTGCCAGCAGCGTAGATGAAGACAGCCCCTATGGCTACACCTTC
TRBJ2-7 | NA | TRBV5-4 | NA | 14 | CASSSTGTEYEQYF | TGTGCCAGCAGCTCAACCGGGACTGAATACGAGCAGTACTTC
TRBJ2-1 | NA | TRBV14 | NA | 15 | CASSQGGTTYNEQFF | TGTGCCAGCAGCCAAGGGGGTACTACCTACAATGAGCAGTTCTTC
TRBJ2-1 | NA | TRBV7-9 | NA | 16 | CASSPGLASSYNEQFF | TGTGCCAGCAGCCCCGGACTGGCAAGCTCCTACAATGAGCAGTTCTTC
TRBJ2-7 | NA | TRBV11-3 | NA | 13 | CASSLDLGGEQYF | TGTGCCAGCAGCTTAGATCTGGGGGGCGAGCAGTACTTC
TRBJ2-7 | NA | TRBV9 | NA | 14 | CASSVGSLGSEQYF | TGTGCCAGCAGCGTAGGGTCATTGGGGAGCGAGCAGTACTTC
TRBJ1-1 | NA | TRBV29-1 | NA | 16 | CSVHISGVPMNTEAFF | TGCAGCGTTCACATATCCGGGGTCCCAATGAACACTGAAGCTTTCTTT
TRBJ2-3 | TRBD2 | TRBV19 | NA | 14 | CASHPRGGTDTQYF | TGTGCCAGTCACCCGCGGGGGGGCACAGATACGCAGTATTTT
TRBJ1-1 | TRBD1 | TRBV14 | once | 16 | CASSLRTGATGTEAFF | TGTGCCAGCAGCCTCCGGACAGGGGCGACAGGAACTGAAGCTTTCTTT
TRBJ2-3 | NA | TRBV5-1 | NA | 14 | CASSPIGSGDTQYF | TGCGCCAGCAGCCCCATAGGTTCCGGAGATACGCAGTATTTT
TRBJ2-1 | NA | TRBV5-1 | NA | 15 | CASSITGAYSGEQFF | TGCGCCAGCAGCATTACAGGGGCCTATAGCGGGGAGCAGTTCTTC
TRBJ2-3 | NA | TRBV15 | NA | 17 | CATSRDYAFTSTDTQYF | TGTGCCACCAGCAGAGATTATGCGTTTACAAGCACAGATACGCAGTATTTT
TRBJ2-7 | NA | TRBV6-5 | few | 14 | CASSLGRAIYEQYF | TGTGCCAGCAGTTTGGGACGGGCGATCTACGAGCAGTACTTC
TRBJ2-7 | NA | TRBV6-6 | NA | 12 | CASSRQVYEQYF | TGTGCCAGCAGTCGACAGGTCTACGAGCAGTACTTC
TRBJ1-1 | NA | TRBV28 | NA | 12 | CATLWSGTEAFF | TGTGCCACCCTCTGGAGTGGAACTGAAGCTTTCTTT
TRBJ1-4 | NA | TRBV4-2 | NA | 13 | CASAARGGEKLFF | TGTGCCAGCGCTGCCAGGGGCGGCGAAAAACTGTTTTTT
TRBJ2-5 | TRBD1 | TRBV29-1 | NA | 13 | CSVETGGPETQYF | TGCAGCGTTGAGACAGGGGGCCCCGAGACCCAGTACTTC
TRBJ1-2 | NA | TRBV29-1 | NA | 15 | CSPPRPGWDCYGYTF | TGCAGCCCACCACGTCCGGGGTGGGATTGCTATGGCTACACCTTC
TRBJ2-6 | NA | TRBV18 | once | 18 | CASSPPVEDLSGANVLTF | TGTGCCAGCTCACCACCGGTAGAGGACCTCTCTGGGGCCAACGTCCTGACTTTC
TRBJ2-1 | TRBD2 | TRBV7-2 | NA | 18 | CASSPSRTSGRGYVEQFF | TGTGCCAGCAGCCCATCCCGGACTAGCGGGAGAGGGTACGTTGAGCAGTTCTTC
TRBJ2-1 | TRBD2 | TRBV27 | NA | 16 | CASSFLAGQRGNEQFF | TGTGCCAGCAGTTTCCTAGCGGGCCAAAGGGGCAATGAGCAGTTCTTC
TRBJ2-5 | NA | TRBV28 | NA | 13 | CASRDSYQETQYF | TGTGCCAGCAGAGACAGTTATCAAGAGACCCAGTACTTC
TRBJ2-3 | NA | TRBV2 | once | 14 | CASSEGSLTDTQYF | TGTGCCAGCAGTGAAGGATCCCTCACAGATACGCAGTATTTT
TRBJ2-2 | TRBD1 | TRBV9 | NA | 15 | CASSETGGAAGELFF | TGTGCCAGCAGCGAGACAGGGGGCGCAGCCGGGGAGCTGTTTTTT
TRBJ2-7 | NA | TRBV27 | NA | 14 | CASSPSRGPYEQYF | TGTGCCAGCAGTCCCTCCCGGGGGCCCTACGAGCAGTACTTC
TRBJ1-5 | NA | TRBV7-9 | NA | 14 | CASSSEPYNQPQHF | TGTGCCAGCAGCTCCGAACCCTACAATCAGCCCCAGCATTTT
TRBJ2-5 | NA | TRBV5-1 | NA | 14 | CASSLGRGAETQYF | TGCGCCAGCAGCTTAGGCAGAGGTGCAGAGACCCAGTACTTC
TRBJ2-7 | NA | TRBV6-6 | NA | 15 | CASSYSAGGSGEQYF | TGTGCCAGCAGTTACTCGGCAGGAGGGAGTGGAGAGCAGTACTTC
TRBJ1-1 | NA | TRBV7-7 | NA | 13 | CASSLDTGSEAFF | TGTGCTAGCAGCTTAGATACTGGGTCTGAAGCTTTCTTT
TRBJ2-5 | TRBD1 | TRBV19 | NA | 14 | CASSPRTGGETQYF | TGTGCCAGTAGTCCAAGGACAGGGGGAGAGACCCAGTACTTC
TRBJ2-7 | TRBD1 | TRBV28 | once | 15 | CASSFLDRVQLEQYF | TGTGCCAGCAGTTTTCTGGACAGGGTTCAGCTCGAGCAGTACTTC
TRBJ2-1 | TRBD2 | TRBV9 | NA | 15 | CASTRGTSGNYEQFF | TGTGCCAGCACCCGCGGGACTAGCGGGAACTATGAGCAGTTCTTC
TRBJ1-1 | NA | TRBV15 | NA | 14 | CATREGQPNTEAFF | TGTGCCACCAGAGAGGGTCAACCGAACACTGAAGCTTTCTTT
TRBJ2-1 | TRBD2 | TRBV27 | NA | 14 | CASRGGGSGNEQFF | TGTGCCAGCAGAGGCGGGGGGAGTGGGAATGAGCAGTTCTTC
TRBJ2-3 | NA | TRBV19 | once | 13 | CASSSGFTDTQYF | TGTGCCAGTAGTAGCGGCTTCACAGATACGCAGTATTTT
TRBJ1-5 | TRBD1 | TRBV4-2 | NA | 17 | CASSQTQGTGYNQPQHF | TGTGCCAGCAGTCAGACACAAGGGACAGGGTACAATCAGCCCCAGCATTTT
TRBJ1-3 | NA | TRBV19 | NA | 12 | CASSFIGNTIYF | TGTGCCAGTAGCTTCATCGGAAACACCATATATTTT
TRBJ2-3 | NA | TRBV7-9 | NA | 14 | CASSLGDFTDTQYF | TGTGCCAGCAGCTTAGGGGACTTCACAGATACGCAGTATTTT
TRBJ2-5 | NA | TRBV5-1 | once | 14 | CASSLGTFRETQYF | TGCGCCAGCAGCTTGGGGACGTTCCGAGAGACCCAGTACTTC
TRBJ1-2 | NA | TRBV7-2 | NA | 14 | CASSLGGGYYGYTF | TGTGCCAGCAGCCTCGGAGGGGGTTACTATGGCTACACCTTC
TRBJ1-4 | TRBD1 | TRBV5-1 | NA | 13 | CASRGTGDEKLFF | TGCGCCAGCAGGGGGACAGGCGACGAAAAACTGTTTTTT
TRBJ2-7 | NA | TRBV6-5 | NA | 13 | CASRLVTSYEQYF | TGTGCCAGCAGACTAGTGACATCCTACGAGCAGTACTTC
TRBJ2-5 | NA | TRBV14 | NA | 14 | CASSLRLGDATQYF | TGTGCCAGCAGCCTCCGACTAGGCGATGCGACCCAGTACTTC
TRBJ2-7 | NA | TRBV19 | NA | 13 | CASSIAIQGEQYF | TGTGCCAGTAGTATAGCGATTCAAGGCGAGCAGTACTTC